Given below is one T cell receptor (beta chain) in context. This clonotype was seen at least ten times. Its antigen is unknown. Base qualities were left out, and no much larger clone turns up one base away. Graves' hyperthyroidism was defined as stable when no progression to ophthalmopathy occurred over 18 months of follow-up. The hyperthyroidism patients were between 18 and 65 years old and newly diagnosed, with a disease duration of less than 2 months. Any patient with an uncontrolled infection, another autoimmune disease, pregnancy or lactation was excluded. Clinical symptoms, serum thyroxine and TRAb, thyroid ultrasound, and orbital computed tomography formed the basis for the diagnoses. PBMCs were isolated from 10 ml of fresh peripheral blood by Ficoll-Paque density gradient centrifugation. Total RNA was extracted with Trizol reagent, and quality was checked on an Agilent 2100 Bioanalyzer. The source of the sample is a study of T cells in Graves' hyperthyroidism and ophthalmopathy (dated by TCRdb to the late 2010s). Background for the entire study: Peripheral blood was sampled at the time of initial diagnosis, prior to any treatment. TCR V-J signatures able to tell the groups apart were searched for in a discovery cohort of 90 to 100 patients, of whom roughly 42 had Graves' ophthalmopathy and about 55 had stable Graves' hyperthyroidism. Whether ophthalmopathy could be predicted prospectively was tested in an independent validation cohort made up of roughly 19 hyperthyroidism patients plus 17 patients who later progressed to ophthalmopathy. The approximately 100 discovery patients were randomly split 7:3 into training and test sets. The study also compared thyroid tissue and blood T-cell repertoires from roughly six Graves' hyperthyroidism patients. After sampling, hyperthyroidism patients received methimazole starting at 30 mg daily, and ophthalmopathy patients received high-dose intravenous methylprednisolone. The paper reports TCR Vbeta CDR3 sequencing of 130 to 150 peripheral blood samples: some 44 ophthalmopathy, some 80 hyperthyroidism and approximately 17 progressor patients.

The full study reports these points: In validation, the model predicted progression to ophthalmopathy a median of approximately 6.3 months before onset, with roughly 70% sensitivity and nearly 75% specificity. Most expanded thyroid clonotypes (frequency above 0.001) were also found in blood, which suggests that blood repertoires may mirror thyroid immune responses. No statistical method was used to fix the sample size in advance, and group allocation was not hidden from the investigators. A model built on a 13 V-J signature distinguished ophthalmopathy from stable hyperthyroidism, reaching about 88% sensitivity and approximately 81% specificity in cross-validation and 80%/75% in testing.

Trimming at the junction amounts to 1 base on V and 2 bases on J, and the germline ends lie 14 bases apart. The CDR3 spans 16 residues, from the cysteine through the phenylalanine. Only the CDR3 DNA stays, 48 bases, in frame from base 1. The germline V gene gives CDR1 as SGHTA and CDR2 as FQGNSA. The TCR beta CDR3 regions were amplified from RNA transcripts. The first round of RT-PCR for the TCR CDR3 was performed with the HTBI primer set and the Qiagen OneStep RT-PCR kit. A second multiplex PCR round built the libraries, followed by size selection and purification. Libraries were sequenced paired-end with 100 bp reads on an Illumina HiSeq2000. The authors' pipeline ran thus. SOAPnuke was used to process the raw data, removing reads that contained adapters or uncalled bases, had a mean Phred below 15, or lacked an exact match to the constant primer or identifier. High-quality paired reads were merged with COPE v1.2.5, and unique nucleotide sequences were defined as clonotypes. MiTCR v1.1 was used to align clonotypes to the IMGT TRBV, TRBD and TRBJ reference segments. Only V-J combinations with frequency above 0.0001, covering approximately 99% of repertoires, were analysed. A TCS score was defined as the ratio between F50 (clonal expansion) and ExV (chaos), using BLOSUM62-based TCRdist between CDR3 peptides within each V-J. Welch's t-statistics and random forest reduced just over 500 V-J features to 13, which were used in a naive Bayes classifier (R e1071). TCRdb reanalyzed the raw reads on its own, using fastp at Q25 for trimming and MiXCR for clone calling, and kept in-frame beta chains. Merged by CDR3 protein, the rows form single entries marked with the most common genes and DNA. It is TCRdb's table, rather than the study itself, that gives the V and J calls and clone size. Recorded for this sample are around 180,000 distinct CDR3 sequences; about 18% of them occurred a single time. The leading ten clones occupy around 29% of the sample.

The clonotype comes from a woman aged 50 to 65 with Graves' hyperthyroidism. Sequenced sample: blood. The chain uses TRBV7-2 and TRBJ1-1; D gene: possibly TRBD1, on 5 matching bases. In nucleotides, the sequence is TGTGCCAGCAGCTTAGTGGACATAGGGATCAACACTGAAGCTTTCTTT. It is translated as CASSLVDIGINTEAFF.